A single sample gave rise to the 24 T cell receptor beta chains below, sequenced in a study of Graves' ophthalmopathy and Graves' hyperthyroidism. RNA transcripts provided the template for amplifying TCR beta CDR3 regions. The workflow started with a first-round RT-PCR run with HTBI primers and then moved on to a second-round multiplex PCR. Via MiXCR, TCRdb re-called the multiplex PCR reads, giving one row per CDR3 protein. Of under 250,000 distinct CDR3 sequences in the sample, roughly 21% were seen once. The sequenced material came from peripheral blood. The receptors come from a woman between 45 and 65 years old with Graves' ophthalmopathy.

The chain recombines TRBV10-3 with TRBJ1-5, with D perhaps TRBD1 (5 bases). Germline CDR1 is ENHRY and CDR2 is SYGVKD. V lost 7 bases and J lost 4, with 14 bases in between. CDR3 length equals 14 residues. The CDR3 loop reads CAIKGQGMNQPQHF. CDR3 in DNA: TGTGCCATCAAAGGCCAGGGTATGAATCAGCCCCAGCATTTT.

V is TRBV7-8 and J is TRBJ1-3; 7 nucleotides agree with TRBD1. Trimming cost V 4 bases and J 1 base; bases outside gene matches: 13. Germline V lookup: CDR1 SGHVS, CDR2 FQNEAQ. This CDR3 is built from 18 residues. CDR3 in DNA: TGTGCCAGCAGCTCGCTAGAGACAGGGACCTTTTCTGGAAACACCATATATTTT. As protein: CASSSLETGTFSGNTIYF.

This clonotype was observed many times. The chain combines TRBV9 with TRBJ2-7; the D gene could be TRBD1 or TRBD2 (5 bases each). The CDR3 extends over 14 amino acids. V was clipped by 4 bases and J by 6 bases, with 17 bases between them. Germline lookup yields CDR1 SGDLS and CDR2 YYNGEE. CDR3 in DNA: TGTGCCAGCAGCCAGGGACCCACTCGGGGCGAGCAGTACTTC. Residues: CASSQGPTRGEQYF.

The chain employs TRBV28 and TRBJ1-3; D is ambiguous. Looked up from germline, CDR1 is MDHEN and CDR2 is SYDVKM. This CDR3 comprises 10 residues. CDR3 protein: CAEPGNTIYF. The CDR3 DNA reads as TGTGCAGAGCCAGGAAACACCATATATTTT.

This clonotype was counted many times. Written as DNA, the CDR3 is TGCAGTGCTAGATTCCCGAGCGGGGAGCTGTTTTTT. It encodes CSARFPSGELFF. This sequence joins TRBV20-1 and TRBJ2-2, with no clear D. V was cut by 2 bases and J by 7 bases, with 8 bases left in between. The CDR3 length is 12 residues. Germline CDR1 DFQATT, CDR2 SNEGSKA (reference sequence).

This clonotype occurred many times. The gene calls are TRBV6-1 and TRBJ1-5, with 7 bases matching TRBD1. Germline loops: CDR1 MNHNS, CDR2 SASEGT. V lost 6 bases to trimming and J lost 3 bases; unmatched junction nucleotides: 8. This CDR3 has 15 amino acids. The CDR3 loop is CASRTAGQTNQPQHF. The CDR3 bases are TGTGCCAGCAGAACAGCGGGACAGACCAATCAGCCCCAGCATTTT.

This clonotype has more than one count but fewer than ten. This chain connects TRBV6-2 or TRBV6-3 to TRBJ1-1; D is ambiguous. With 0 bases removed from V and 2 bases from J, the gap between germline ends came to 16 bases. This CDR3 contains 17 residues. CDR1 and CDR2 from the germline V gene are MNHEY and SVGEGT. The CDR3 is CASSYSPGISRNTEAFF. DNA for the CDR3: TGTGCCAGCAGTTACTCACCCGGTATTTCACGAAACACTGAAGCTTTCTTT.

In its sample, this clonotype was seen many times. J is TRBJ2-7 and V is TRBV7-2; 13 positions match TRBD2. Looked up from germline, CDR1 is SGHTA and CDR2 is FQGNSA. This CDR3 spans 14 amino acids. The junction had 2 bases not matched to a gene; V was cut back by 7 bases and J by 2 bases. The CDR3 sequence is CASKLAGGTYEQYF. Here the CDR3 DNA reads TGTGCCAGCAAACTAGCGGGAGGGACCTACGAGCAGTACTTC.

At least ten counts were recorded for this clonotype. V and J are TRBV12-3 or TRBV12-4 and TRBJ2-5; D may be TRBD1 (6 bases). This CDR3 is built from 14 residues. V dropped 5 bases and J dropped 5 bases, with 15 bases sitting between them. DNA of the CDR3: TGTGCCAGCAGTCCTTCACAGGGTGGGGAGACCCAGTACTTC. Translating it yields CASSPSQGGETQYF.

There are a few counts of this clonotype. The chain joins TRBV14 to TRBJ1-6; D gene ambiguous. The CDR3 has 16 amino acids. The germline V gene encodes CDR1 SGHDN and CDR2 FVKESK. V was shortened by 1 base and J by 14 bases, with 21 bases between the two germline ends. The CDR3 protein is CASSQAPPISGSALHF. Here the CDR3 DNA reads TGTGCCAGCAGCCAAGCCCCCCCAATATCAGGCTCGGCCCTCCACTTT.

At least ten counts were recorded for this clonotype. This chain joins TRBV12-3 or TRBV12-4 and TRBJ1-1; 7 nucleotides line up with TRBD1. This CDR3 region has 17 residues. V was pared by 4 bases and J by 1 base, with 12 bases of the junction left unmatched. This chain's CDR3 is CASSSGLVGQANTEAFF. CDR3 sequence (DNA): TGTGCCAGCAGTTCGGGGTTAGTAGGACAGGCGAACACTGAAGCTTTCTTT.

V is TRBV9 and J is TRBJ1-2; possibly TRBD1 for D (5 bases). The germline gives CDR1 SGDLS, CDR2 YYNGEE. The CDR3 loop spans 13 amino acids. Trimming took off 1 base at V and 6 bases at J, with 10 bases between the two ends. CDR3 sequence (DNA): TGTGCCAGCAGCGTACCAGGGTATAATGGCTACACCTTC. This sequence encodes CASSVPGYNGYTF.

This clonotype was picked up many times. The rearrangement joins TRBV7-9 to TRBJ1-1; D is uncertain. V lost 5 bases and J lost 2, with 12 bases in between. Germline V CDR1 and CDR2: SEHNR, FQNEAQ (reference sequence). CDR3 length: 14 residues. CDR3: CASSRQQINTEAFF. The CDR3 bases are TGTGCCAGCAGCCGTCAACAAATAAACACTGAAGCTTTCTTT. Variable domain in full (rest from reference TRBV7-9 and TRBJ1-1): DTGVSQNPRHKITKRGQNVTFRCDPISEHNRLYWYRQTLGQGPEFLTYFQNEAQLEKSRLLSDRFSAERPKGSFSTLEIQRTEQGDSAMYLCASSRQQINTEAFFGQGTRLTVV.

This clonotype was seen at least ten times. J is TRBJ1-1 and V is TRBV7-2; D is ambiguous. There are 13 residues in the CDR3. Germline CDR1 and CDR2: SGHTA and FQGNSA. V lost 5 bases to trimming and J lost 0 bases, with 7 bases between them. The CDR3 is CASSVDVNTEAFF. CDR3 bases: TGTGCCAGCAGCGTCGACGTGAACACTGAAGCTTTCTTT. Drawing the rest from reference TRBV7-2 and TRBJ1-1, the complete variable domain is GAGVSQSPSNKVTEKGKDVELRCDPISGHTALYWYRQSLGQGLEFLIYFQGNSAPDKSGLPSDRFSAERTGGSVSTLTIQRTQQEDSAVYLCASSVDVNTEAFFGQGTRLTVV.

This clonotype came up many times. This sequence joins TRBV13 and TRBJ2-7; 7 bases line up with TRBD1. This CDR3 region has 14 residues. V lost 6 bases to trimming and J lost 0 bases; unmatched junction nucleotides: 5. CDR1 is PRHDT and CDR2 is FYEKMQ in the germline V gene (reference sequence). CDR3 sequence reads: CASRTGTASYEQYF. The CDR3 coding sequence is TGTGCCAGCAGAACCGGGACAGCCTCCTACGAGCAGTACTTC.

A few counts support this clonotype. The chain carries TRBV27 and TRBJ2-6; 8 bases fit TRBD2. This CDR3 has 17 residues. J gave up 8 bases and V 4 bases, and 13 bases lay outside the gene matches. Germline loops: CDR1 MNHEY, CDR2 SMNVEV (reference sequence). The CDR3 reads CASSYKGGNSGTNVLTF. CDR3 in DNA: TGTGCCAGCAGTTACAAAGGGGGTAATAGCGGGACCAACGTCCTGACTTTC.

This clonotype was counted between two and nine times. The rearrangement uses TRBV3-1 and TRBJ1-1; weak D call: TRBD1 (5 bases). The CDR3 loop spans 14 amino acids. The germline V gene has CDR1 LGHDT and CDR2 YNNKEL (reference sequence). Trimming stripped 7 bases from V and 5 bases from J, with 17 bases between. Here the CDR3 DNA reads TGTGCCAGCAAAATGTCTCTGGGGGGTACTGAAGCTTTCTTT. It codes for CASKMSLGGTEAFF.

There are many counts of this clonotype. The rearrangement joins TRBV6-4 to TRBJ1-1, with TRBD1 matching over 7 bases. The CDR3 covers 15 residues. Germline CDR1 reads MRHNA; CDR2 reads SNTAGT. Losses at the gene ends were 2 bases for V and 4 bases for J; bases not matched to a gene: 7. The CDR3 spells CASSDRTGGSTEAFF. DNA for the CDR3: TGTGCCAGCAGTGACCGGACAGGCGGGAGCACTGAAGCTTTCTTT.

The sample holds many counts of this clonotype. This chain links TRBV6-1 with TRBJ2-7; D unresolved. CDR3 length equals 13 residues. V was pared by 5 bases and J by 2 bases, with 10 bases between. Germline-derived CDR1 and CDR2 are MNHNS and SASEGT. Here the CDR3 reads CASSRTLTYEQYF. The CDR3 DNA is TGTGCCAGCAGTCGAACACTAACCTACGAGCAGTACTTC.

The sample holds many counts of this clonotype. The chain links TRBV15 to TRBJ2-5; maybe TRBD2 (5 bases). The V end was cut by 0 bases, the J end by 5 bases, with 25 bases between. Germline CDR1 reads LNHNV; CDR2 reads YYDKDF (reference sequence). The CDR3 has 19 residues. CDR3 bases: TGTGCCACCAGCAGAGATAGGTCCCCGATGTGGGGAGAAGGGGAGACCCAGTACTTC. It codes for CATSRDRSPMWGEGETQYF.

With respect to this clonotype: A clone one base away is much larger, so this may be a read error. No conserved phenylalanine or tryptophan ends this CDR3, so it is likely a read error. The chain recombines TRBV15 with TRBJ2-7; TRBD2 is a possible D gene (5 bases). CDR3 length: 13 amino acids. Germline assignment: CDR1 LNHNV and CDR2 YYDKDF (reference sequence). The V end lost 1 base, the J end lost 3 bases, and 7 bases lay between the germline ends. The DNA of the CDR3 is TGTGCCACCAGCAGAGGGACTTACTACGAGCAGTACCTC. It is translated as CATSRGTYYEQYL.

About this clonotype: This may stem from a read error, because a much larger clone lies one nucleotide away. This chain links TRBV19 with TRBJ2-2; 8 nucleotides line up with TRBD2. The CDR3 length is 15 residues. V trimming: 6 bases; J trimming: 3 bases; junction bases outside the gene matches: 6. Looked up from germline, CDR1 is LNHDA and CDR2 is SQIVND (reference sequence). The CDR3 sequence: CASSGRAEDTGELFF. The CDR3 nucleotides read TGTGCCAGTAGCGGGAGGGCCGAGGACACCGGGGAGCTGTTTTTT.

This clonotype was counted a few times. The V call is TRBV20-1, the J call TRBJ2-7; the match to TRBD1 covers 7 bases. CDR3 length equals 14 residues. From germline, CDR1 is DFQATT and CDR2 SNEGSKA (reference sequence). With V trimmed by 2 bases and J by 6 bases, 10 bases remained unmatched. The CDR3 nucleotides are TGCAGTGCTAGACCTTCGGACAGGACGTTCGAGCAGTACTTC. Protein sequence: CSARPSDRTFEQYF.

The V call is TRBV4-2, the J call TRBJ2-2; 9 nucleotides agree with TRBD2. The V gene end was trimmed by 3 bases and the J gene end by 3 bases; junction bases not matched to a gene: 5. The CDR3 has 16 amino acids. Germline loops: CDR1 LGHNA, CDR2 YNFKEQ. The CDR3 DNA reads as TGTGCCAGCAGCCAGGTTAGCGGGAGAGACACCGGGGAGCTGTTTTTT. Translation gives CASSQVSGRDTGELFF.